This T cell receptor (beta chain) appears in the sequencing data of a study of cytomegalovirus exposure and HLA in healthy donors. Trimming stripped 5 bases from V and 5 bases from J, with 12 bases between. CDR3 size: 14 residues. The germline CDR1 and CDR2 sequences are LNHDA and SQIVND (reference sequence). Broader study findings: HLA alleles showed associations with 15,000 to 20,000 TCR beta sequences in a later analysis, at a 0.05 false discovery rate. The study designated roughly 160 TCR beta chains cytomegalovirus-associated. Using the classifier, cytomegalovirus status was reportedly diagnosed with high specificity and sensitivity.

With regard to this clone: Its specificity is unknown.

13 Jbeta primers and 60 Vbeta primers were used for the PCR. Libraries were prepared by immunoSEQ multiplex PCR; TCRdb keeps only in-frame clonotypes and omits some of them. The data hold over 50,000 clones, with 65% to 80% observed a single time. In nominal health when sampled, donors likely had unrecorded immune exposures nonetheless. This chain connects TRBV19 to TRBJ1-4, with D possibly matching TRBD1 (6 bases). Material: PBMCs. The TCR originated in a man aged 35-49 years in good health and CMV-seropositive. CDR3 residues: CASSVGTRNEKLFF. Here the CDR3 DNA reads TGTGCCAGTAGTGTCGGGACACGGAATGAAAAACTGTTTTTT.